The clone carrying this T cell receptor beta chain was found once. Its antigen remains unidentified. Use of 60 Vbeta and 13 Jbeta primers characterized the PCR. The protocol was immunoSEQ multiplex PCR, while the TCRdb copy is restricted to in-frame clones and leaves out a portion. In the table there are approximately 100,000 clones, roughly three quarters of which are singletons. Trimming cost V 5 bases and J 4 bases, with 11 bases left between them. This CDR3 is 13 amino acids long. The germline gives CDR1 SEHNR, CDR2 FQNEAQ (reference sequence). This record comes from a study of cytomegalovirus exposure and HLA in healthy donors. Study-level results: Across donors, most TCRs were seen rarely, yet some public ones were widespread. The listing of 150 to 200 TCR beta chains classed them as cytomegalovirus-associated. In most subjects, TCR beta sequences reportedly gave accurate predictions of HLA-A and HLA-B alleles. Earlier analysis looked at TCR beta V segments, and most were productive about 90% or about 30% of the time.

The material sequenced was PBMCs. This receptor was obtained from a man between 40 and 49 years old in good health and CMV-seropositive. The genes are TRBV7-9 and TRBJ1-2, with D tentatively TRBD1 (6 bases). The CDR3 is CASSDDRPYGYTF. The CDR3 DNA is TGTGCCAGCAGCGATGACAGGCCCTATGGCTACACCTTC.